Below, 19 T cell receptor beta chains from the same sample are listed, as sequenced in a study of blood T cell repertoires in COVID-19. Clones were sequenced by immunoSEQ multiplex PCR, and TCRdb holds only the in-frame ones, with some missing. The table records some 130,000 clones, 70% to 80% of them present only once. The material sequenced was peripheral blood. The receptor source for this set is a human donor in a cohort sampled during active COVID-19.

This chain uses TRBV7-3 with TRBJ1-1, with D possibly TRBD1 on 5 matching bases. Germline CDR1 is SGHTA and CDR2 is FQGTGA. Trimming stripped 5 bases from V and 4 bases from J, with 14 bases between. The CDR3 contains 14 residues. The CDR3 protein is CASSRGSRATEAFF. DNA of the CDR3: TGTGCCAGCAGCCGAGGTAGCAGGGCCACTGAAGCTTTCTTT.

V and J are TRBV11-2 and TRBJ2-3; TRBD1 is a possible D gene (6 bases). Trimming left V 3 bases short and J 3 bases short, with 13 bases between. CDR3 length: 15 amino acids. The germline CDR1 and CDR2 sequences are SGHAT and FQNNGV. The CDR3 is CASSFRGWYTDTQYF. CDR3 coding DNA: TGTGCCAGCAGCTTCAGGGGATGGTATACAGATACGCAGTATTTT.

This sequence joins TRBV5-1 and TRBJ2-2; unclear D gene. Germline V gene sequence: CDR1 SGHRS, CDR2 YFSETQ. The CDR3 length is 15 residues. The V end lost 6 bases, the J end lost 0 bases, and 12 bases lay between the germline ends. For the CDR3, the DNA is TGCGCCAGCACCTTTGACAATGCGAACACCGGGGAGCTGTTTTTT. Protein: CASTFDNANTGELFF.

The chain has TRBV13 and TRBJ2-1; maybe TRBD1 (6 bases). Germline V CDR1 and CDR2: PRHDT, FYEKMQ (reference sequence). This CDR3 has 15 amino acids. With 5 bases removed from V and 8 bases from J, the gap between germline ends came to 19 bases. The CDR3 protein is CASSIDLSGADEQFF. In nucleotides, the CDR3 is TGTGCCAGCAGCATAGACCTCTCAGGGGCCGATGAGCAGTTCTTC.

This chain joins TRBV19 and TRBJ2-2; TRBD2 is a possible D gene (6 bases). The V end was cut by 3 bases, the J end by 5 bases, with 10 bases between. Germline V CDR1 and CDR2: LNHDA, SQIVND (reference sequence). The CDR3 extends over 14 amino acids. CDR3 sequence: CASSIGAGTGELFF. The CDR3 nucleotides read TGTGCCAGTAGTATTGGGGCGGGGACCGGGGAGCTGTTTTTT.

Only a few counts were recorded for this clone. This chain links TRBV5-4 with TRBJ2-7; 11 nucleotides match TRBD2. The CDR3 sequence is 13 residues long. CDR1 is SGHNT, CDR2 YYREEE, per germline (reference sequence). Trimming took 5 bases from V and 5 from J; bases not matched to a gene: 3. CDR3 in amino acids: CASSLLAGDEQYF. The CDR3 nucleotides read TGTGCCAGCAGTTTACTAGCGGGGGACGAGCAGTACTTC. Full variable domain (remainder filled in from reference TRBV5-4 and TRBJ2-7): ETGVTQSPTHLIKTRGQQVTLRCSSQSGHNTVSWYQQALGQGPQFIFQYYREEENGRGNFPPRFSGLQFPNYSSELNVNALELDDSALYLCASSLLAGDEQYFGPGTRLTVT.

This clone was seen just once. This chain connects TRBV11-2 to TRBJ2-5, with TRBD2 identical over 15 bases. V lost 5 bases and J lost 9; bases outside the gene matches: 10. This CDR3 comprises 16 residues. Looked up from germline, CDR1 is SGHAT and CDR2 is FQNNGV. The CDR3 sequence: CASSAGTSGGPRAQYF. Here the CDR3 DNA reads TGTGCCAGCAGCGCAGGGACTAGCGGGGGGCCGAGGGCCCAGTACTTC.

This clone has just one count. The J gene is TRBJ1-2, the V gene TRBV10-2, with 12 bases lining up with TRBD1. The CDR3 consists of 17 residues. The ends lost 4 bases at V and 3 bases at J; junction bases unmatched: 9. The germline V gene encodes CDR1 WSHSY and CDR2 SAAADI. CDR3 loop: CASSVTPGTGGDYGYTF. In DNA, the CDR3 is TGCGCCAGCAGTGTCACCCCCGGGACAGGGGGCGACTATGGCTACACCTTC.

This clone was counted only a few times. The CDR3 region has the DNA TGTGCCAGCAGCCCCTACCAGGGTGGCGAGCAGTACTTC. It specifies CASSPYQGGEQYF. The genes are TRBV11-2 and TRBJ2-7, with D maybe TRBD1 (5 bases). V dropped 5 bases and J dropped 6 bases, with 14 bases sitting between them. Germline lookup yields CDR1 SGHAT and CDR2 FQNNGV. The CDR3 is 13 residues long. The whole variable domain, remainder taken from reference TRBV11-2 and TRBJ2-7, is EAGVAQSPRYKIIEKRQSVAFWCNPISGHATLYWYQQILGQGPKLLIQFQNNGVVDDSQLPKDRFSAERLKGVDSTLKIQPAKLEDSAVYLCASSPYQGGEQYFGPGTRLTVT.

This clone was counted between two and nine times. The rearrangement joins TRBV30 to TRBJ2-3, with 7 positions matching TRBD2. V dropped 5 bases and J dropped 1; count of bases not matched to a gene: 6. The CDR3 has 14 residues. CDR1 is GTSNPN, CDR2 SVGIG, per germline (reference sequence). DNA of the CDR3: TGTGCCTGGGTCCCCAGCGGGGGCACAGATACGCAGTATTTT. Translating it yields CAWVPSGGTDTQYF.

This clone was counted once. J is TRBJ1-5 and V is TRBV28; D gene ambiguous. The ends were cut back, 5 bases at V and 0 bases at J, with 14 bases in the middle. The CDR3 contains 16 residues. Germline CDR1 is MDHEN and CDR2 is SYDVKM. This chain's CDR3 is CASSRRGGNSNQPQHF. The CDR3 region has the DNA TGTGCCAGCAGTCGGCGAGGAGGGAATAGCAATCAGCCCCAGCATTTT.

The CDR3 region is CATQSLEAGGRETQYF. CDR3 DNA: TGTGCCACCCAGTCCCTTGAGGCGGGGGGGCGGGAGACCCAGTACTTC. The V gene is TRBV13, the J gene TRBJ2-5; 9 bases fit TRBD2. Germline V gene lookup returns CDR1 PRHDT and CDR2 FYEKMQ (reference sequence). The CDR3 contains 16 residues. Trimming at V came to 10 bases and at J to 5 bases, leaving 17 bases not matched to a gene.

There are a few counts of this clone. An end of the junction differs from the germline gene, which may be a read error. The genes are TRBV6-6 and TRBJ2-1; no firm D call. Germline V gene data show CDR1 as MNHNY and CDR2 as SVGAGI (reference sequence). The CDR3 length is 11 residues. The CDR3 sequence: CASSPYNEQFF. CDR3 bases: TGTGCCAGCAGCCCCTATAATGAGCAGTTCTTC.

The chain carries TRBV11-2 and TRBJ2-3; 8 bases match TRBD2. Germline CDR1 reads SGHAT; CDR2 reads FQNNGV. The CDR3 has 16 amino acids. Trimming cost V 5 bases and J 2 bases; bases outside gene matches: 9. CDR3 region: CASSPLPGGDTDTQYF. For the CDR3, the DNA is TGTGCCAGCAGCCCACTCCCCGGGGGGGACACAGATACGCAGTATTTT.

This chain links TRBV7-9 with TRBJ2-5, with D maybe TRBD2 (5 bases). V lost 5 bases and J lost 4, with 17 bases in between. The germline V gene has CDR1 SEHNR and CDR2 FQNEAQ (reference sequence). This CDR3 contains 15 residues. The CDR3: CASSPLDLAGETQYF. The CDR3 DNA sequence: TGTGCCAGCAGCCCCTTGGATCTGGCGGGAGAGACCCAGTACTTC.

The genes are TRBV27 and TRBJ1-1, with TRBD1 as a possible D gene (5 bases). This CDR3 has 14 residues. Germline V gene data show CDR1 as MNHEY and CDR2 as SMNVEV (reference sequence). The V gene lost 4 bases and the J gene lost 2 bases, with 11 bases spanning the gap. CDR3 DNA: TGTGCCAGCAGTTGGGGCAGATTAAACACTGAAGCTTTCTTT. Translating it yields CASSWGRLNTEAFF.

The rearrangement joins TRBV6-5 to TRBJ1-1; 7 bases are a match to TRBD1. The CDR3 totals 12 residues. Germline lookup yields CDR1 MNHEY and CDR2 SVGAGI. The ends lost 5 bases at V and 9 bases at J; junction bases unmatched: 6. The CDR3 DNA follows: TGTGCCAGCAGTCGTGACAGGGTTCAAGCTTTCTTT. This sequence encodes CASSRDRVQAFF.

This chain links TRBV5-4 with TRBJ1-1, with 9 bases that match TRBD1. V shed 3 bases, J shed 6 bases, and the junction held 9 bases outside the gene matches. The CDR3 totals 15 residues. Germline-derived CDR1 and CDR2 are SGHNT and YYREEE (reference sequence). The CDR3 protein is CASSSLDRGRAEAFF. CDR3 nucleotide sequence: TGTGCCAGCAGCTCCTTAGACAGGGGGAGAGCTGAAGCTTTCTTT.

This clone was seen a handful of times. V and J are TRBV7-9 and TRBJ1-6; no clear D gene. V gave up 4 bases and J gave up 0 bases, with 7 bases separating them. This CDR3 has 15 residues. Germline V gene lookup returns CDR1 SEHNR and CDR2 FQNEAQ (reference sequence). In nucleotides, the CDR3 is TGTGCCAGCAGCTCAGCGAGCTCCTATAATTCACCCCTCCACTTT. Translated, it gives CASSSASSYNSPLHF.